The 10 T cell receptor beta chains below come from one sample, sequenced in a study of T cell responses to AZD1222 COVID-19 vaccine. Only in-frame clones appear in the TCRdb table, and some are missing; sequencing was by immunoSEQ multiplex PCR. The sample lists around 160,000 clones, about 90% occurring once. Sequences were derived from peripheral blood, sampled on day 0 of MenACWY control vaccination. The receptors derive from an adult in good health.

This chain connects TRBV9 to TRBJ2-7; perhaps TRBD2 as D (6 bases). CDR1 and CDR2 (germline): SGDLS, YYNGEE. This CDR3 has 15 residues. Between the trimmed V and J ends, which lost 3 bases and 7 bases, there was a span of 20 bases. The CDR3 reads CASSARLGSLREQYF. For the CDR3, the DNA is TGTGCCAGCAGCGCCCGACTAGGCAGTCTGCGGGAGCAGTACTTC.

The chain combines TRBV29-1 with TRBJ1-2; no definite D call. Deletions cut 3 bases from V and 4 bases from J, with 9 bases between. This CDR3 contains 12 residues. Germline CDR1 reads SQVTM; CDR2 reads ANQGSEA. This CDR3 reads CSVETGAYGYTF. DNA of the CDR3: TGCAGCGTTGAGACTGGAGCCTATGGCTACACCTTC.

This sequence joins TRBV12-5 and TRBJ1-2; D not certain. Germline loops: CDR1 LGHNT, CDR2 FRNRAP. Trimming removed 2 bases at V and 8 bases at J, with 12 bases between. The CDR3 covers 13 residues. For the CDR3, the DNA is TGTGCTAGTGGTTTGTTCGGACGCCAAGGCTACACCTTC. This translates into CASGLFGRQGYTF.

The chain couples TRBV7-9 to TRBJ2-1, with 8 bases identical to TRBD2. V dropped 8 bases and J dropped 1; count of bases not matched to a gene: 4. Looked up from germline, CDR1 is SEHNR and CDR2 is FQNEAQ (reference sequence). The CDR3 extends over 14 amino acids. This CDR3 is CASEREKSYNEQFF. Here the CDR3 DNA reads TGTGCCAGCGAGCGGGAGAAATCCTACAATGAGCAGTTCTTC. The complete variable domain, with remaining parts taken from reference TRBV7-9 and TRBJ2-1, reads DTGVSQNPRHKITKRGQNVTFRCDPISEHNRLYWYRQTLGQGPEFLTYFQNEAQLEKSRLLSDRFSAERPKGSFSTLEIQRTEQGDSAMYLCASEREKSYNEQFFGPGTRLTVL.

This clone was seen just once. The chain recombines TRBV2 with TRBJ1-1; 7 nucleotides align to TRBD1. J gave up 4 bases and V 7 bases, and 6 bases lay outside the gene matches. Germline V lookup: CDR1 SNHLY, CDR2 FYNNEI. This CDR3 is 13 amino acids long. The CDR3 nucleotides read TGTGCCAGCAAGAAGGGGGCGACCACTGAAGCTTTCTTT. Translation gives CASKKGATTEAFF. Based on the CDR3 plus reference TRBV2 and TRBJ1-1, the full variable domain is EPEVTQTPSHQVTQMGQEVILRCVPISNHLYFYWYRQILGQKVEFLVSFYNNEISEKSEIFDDQFSVERPDGSNFTLKIRSTKLEDSAMYFCASKKGATTEAFFGQGTRLTVV.

The chain links TRBV27 to TRBJ2-7; D remains ambiguous. V dropped 4 bases and J dropped 3 bases, with 10 bases sitting between them. From germline, CDR1 is MNHEY and CDR2 SMNVEV (reference sequence). This CDR3 spans 13 amino acids. CDR3: CASSSALDYEQYF. DNA of the CDR3: TGTGCCAGCAGTTCCGCCCTAGACTACGAGCAGTACTTC.

The chain employs TRBV15 and TRBJ1-6; 9 positions match TRBD1. The ends lost 2 bases at V and 10 bases at J; junction bases unmatched: 3. Germline-derived CDR1 and CDR2 are LNHNV and YYDKDF (reference sequence). This CDR3 comprises 14 residues. In DNA form, the CDR3 reads TGTGCCACCAGCAGAAGACAGGGGGACTCACCCCTCCACTTT. Encoded protein: CATSRRQGDSPLHF.

This clone has just one count. The chain employs TRBV13 and TRBJ2-3, with 7 bases lining up with TRBD2. The trim removed 0 bases at V and 1 base at J, leaving 1 base unmatched. The CDR3 loop spans 15 amino acids. Germline V gene data show CDR1 as PRHDT and CDR2 as FYEKMQ (reference sequence). CDR3 residues: CASSLGAGGTDTQYF. CDR3 DNA: TGTGCCAGCAGCTTAGGCGCGGGAGGCACAGATACGCAGTATTTT.

The V gene is TRBV11-2, the J gene TRBJ2-7; D is uncertain. Germline V lookup: CDR1 SGHAT, CDR2 FQNNGV. V was cut by 5 bases and J by 9 bases, with 20 bases left in between. The CDR3 spans 14 residues. The CDR3 nucleotides are TGTGCCAGCAGCCGCAACACAGAGCTAACGGGGCAGTACTTC. Translation: CASSRNTELTGQYF. Full variable domain (outside the CDR3, taken from reference TRBV11-2 and TRBJ2-7): EAGVAQSPRYKIIEKRQSVAFWCNPISGHATLYWYQQILGQGPKLLIQFQNNGVVDDSQLPKDRFSAERLKGVDSTLKIQPAKLEDSAVYLCASSRNTELTGQYFGPGTRLTVT.

The gene calls are TRBV24-1 and TRBJ1-2; perhaps TRBD1 as D (6 bases). Germline CDR1 is KGHDR and CDR2 is SFDVKD. Deletions cut 5 bases from V and 2 bases from J, with 14 bases between. The CDR3 sequence is 15 residues long. The CDR3 DNA sequence: TGTGCCACCAGTGGACCCGGGGGCTCAAACTATGGCTACACCTTC. Amino acid sequence: CATSGPGGSNYGYTF.